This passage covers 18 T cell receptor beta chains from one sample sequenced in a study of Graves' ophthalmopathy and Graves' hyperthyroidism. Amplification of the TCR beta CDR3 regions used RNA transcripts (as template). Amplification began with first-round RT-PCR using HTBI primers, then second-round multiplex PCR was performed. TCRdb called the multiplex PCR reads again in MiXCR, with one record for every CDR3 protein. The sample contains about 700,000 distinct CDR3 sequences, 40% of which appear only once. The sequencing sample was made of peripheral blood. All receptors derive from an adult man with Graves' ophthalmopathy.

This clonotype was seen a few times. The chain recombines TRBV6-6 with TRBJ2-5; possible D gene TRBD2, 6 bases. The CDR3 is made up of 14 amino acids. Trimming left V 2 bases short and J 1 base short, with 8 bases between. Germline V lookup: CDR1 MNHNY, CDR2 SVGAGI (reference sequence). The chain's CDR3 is CASSYAGSQETQYF. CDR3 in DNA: TGTGCCAGCAGTTACGCGGGGTCCCAAGAGACCCAGTACTTC.

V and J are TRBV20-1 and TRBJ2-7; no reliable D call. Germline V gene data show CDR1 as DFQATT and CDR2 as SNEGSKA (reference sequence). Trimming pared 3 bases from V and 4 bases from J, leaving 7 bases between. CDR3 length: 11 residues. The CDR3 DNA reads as TGCAGTGCTAGTTTTACGTACGAGCAGTACTTC. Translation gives CSASFTYEQYF.

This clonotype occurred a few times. The CDR3 loop is CASSRDRTFVNYGYTF. CDR3 DNA sequence: TGTGCCAGCAGCCGGGACAGGACCTTTGTTAACTATGGCTACACCTTC. V is TRBV2 and J is TRBJ1-2; 8 nucleotides agree with TRBD1. The length of the CDR3 is 16 residues. The germline CDR1 and CDR2 sequences are SNHLY and FYNNEI. The V gene end was trimmed by 6 bases and the J gene end by 1 base; junction bases not matched to a gene: 10.

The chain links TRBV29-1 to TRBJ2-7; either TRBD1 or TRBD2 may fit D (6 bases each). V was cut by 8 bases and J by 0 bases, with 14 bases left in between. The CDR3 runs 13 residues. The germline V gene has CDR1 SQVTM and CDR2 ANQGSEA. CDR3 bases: TGCAGCAAACGGGGGCTAAGCTCCTACGAGCAGTACTTC. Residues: CSKRGLSSYEQYF.

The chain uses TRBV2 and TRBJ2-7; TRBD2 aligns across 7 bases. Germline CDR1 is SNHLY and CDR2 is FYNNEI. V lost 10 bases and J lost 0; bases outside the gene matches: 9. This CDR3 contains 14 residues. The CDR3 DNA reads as TGTGCCATCCCAGGGAGGGGCAGCTCCTACGAGCAGTACTTC. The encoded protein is CAIPGRGSSYEQYF.

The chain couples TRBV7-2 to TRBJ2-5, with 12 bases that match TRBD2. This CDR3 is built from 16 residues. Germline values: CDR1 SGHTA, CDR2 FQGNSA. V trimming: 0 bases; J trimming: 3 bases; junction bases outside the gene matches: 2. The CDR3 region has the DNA TGTGCCAGCAGCTTAGCACGACTAGCGGGGGAAGAGACCCAGTACTTC. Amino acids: CASSLARLAGEETQYF.

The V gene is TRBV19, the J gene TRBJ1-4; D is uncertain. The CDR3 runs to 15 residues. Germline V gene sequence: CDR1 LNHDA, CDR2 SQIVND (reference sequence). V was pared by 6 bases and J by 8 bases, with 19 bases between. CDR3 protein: CASSLTEGLSEKLFF. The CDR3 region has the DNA TGTGCCAGTAGCCTCACGGAGGGTTTGAGCGAAAAACTGTTTTTT.

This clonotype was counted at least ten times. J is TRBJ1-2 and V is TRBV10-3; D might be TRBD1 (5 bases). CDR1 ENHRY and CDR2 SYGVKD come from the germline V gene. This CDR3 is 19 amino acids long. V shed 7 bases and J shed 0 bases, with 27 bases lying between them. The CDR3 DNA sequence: TGTGCCATCAATGGTTTGGACGCCAAGGGCGGGGGTGCTAACTATGGCTACACCTTC. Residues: CAINGLDAKGGGANYGYTF.

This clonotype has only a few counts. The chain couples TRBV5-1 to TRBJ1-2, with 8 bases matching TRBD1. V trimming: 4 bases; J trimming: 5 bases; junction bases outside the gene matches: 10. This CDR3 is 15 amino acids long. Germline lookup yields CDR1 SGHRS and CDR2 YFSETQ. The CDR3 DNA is TGCGCCAGCAGCGAACCGGGACAGGCGAAGTATGGCTACACCTTC. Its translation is CASSEPGQAKYGYTF.

The chain's CDR3 is CASSSGSGETQYF. The CDR3 DNA follows: TGTGCCAGCAGTTCCGGGAGTGGGGAGACCCAGTACTTC. The genes are TRBV12-3 or TRBV12-4 and TRBJ2-5; a possible D gene is TRBD2 (6 bases). V lost 4 bases to trimming and J lost 5 bases, with 11 bases between them. The CDR3 spans 13 residues.

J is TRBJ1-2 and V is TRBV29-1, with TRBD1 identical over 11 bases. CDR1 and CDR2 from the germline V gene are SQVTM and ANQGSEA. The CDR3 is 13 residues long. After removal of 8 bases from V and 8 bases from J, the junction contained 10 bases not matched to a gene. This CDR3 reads CSLGTGGGRGYTF. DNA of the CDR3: TGCAGCCTCGGGACAGGGGGTGGTCGCGGCTACACCTTC.

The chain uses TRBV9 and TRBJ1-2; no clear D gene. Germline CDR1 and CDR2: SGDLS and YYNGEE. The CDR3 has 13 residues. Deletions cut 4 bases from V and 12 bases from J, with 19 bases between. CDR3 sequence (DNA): TGTGCCAGCAGCCCTTTACAGTACTCTGGAAACACCTTC. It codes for CASSPLQYSGNTF.

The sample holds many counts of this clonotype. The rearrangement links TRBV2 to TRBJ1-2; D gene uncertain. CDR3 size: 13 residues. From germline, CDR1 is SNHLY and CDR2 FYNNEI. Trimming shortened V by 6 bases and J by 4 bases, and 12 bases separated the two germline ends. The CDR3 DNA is TGTGCCAGCAGGGAGGACGAATCCTATGGCTACACCTTC. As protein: CASREDESYGYTF.

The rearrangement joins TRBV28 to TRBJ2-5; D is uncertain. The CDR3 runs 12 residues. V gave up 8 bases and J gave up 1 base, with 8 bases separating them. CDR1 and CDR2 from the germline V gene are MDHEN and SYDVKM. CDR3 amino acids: CASLGAQETQYF. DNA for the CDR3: TGTGCCAGCTTAGGAGCCCAAGAGACCCAGTACTTC.

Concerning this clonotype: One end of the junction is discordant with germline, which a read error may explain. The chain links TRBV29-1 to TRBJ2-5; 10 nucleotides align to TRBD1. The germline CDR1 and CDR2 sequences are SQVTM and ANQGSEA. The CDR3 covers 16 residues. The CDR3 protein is CAWSPPGQGIKETQYF. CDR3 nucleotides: TGTGCCTGGAGTCCACCGGGACAGGGGATCAAAGAGACCCAGTACTTC.

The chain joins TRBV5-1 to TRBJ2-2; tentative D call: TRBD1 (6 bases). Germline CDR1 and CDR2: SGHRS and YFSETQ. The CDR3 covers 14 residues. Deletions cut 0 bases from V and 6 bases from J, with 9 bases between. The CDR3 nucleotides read TGCGCCAGCAGCTTGGCAGGGGTTCCCGGGGAGCTGTTTTTT. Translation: CASSLAGVPGELFF.

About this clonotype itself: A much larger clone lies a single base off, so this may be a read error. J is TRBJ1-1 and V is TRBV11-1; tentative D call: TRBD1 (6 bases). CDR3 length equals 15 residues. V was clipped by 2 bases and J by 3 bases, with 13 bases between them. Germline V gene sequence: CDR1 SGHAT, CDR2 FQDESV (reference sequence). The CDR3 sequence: CASSLMQGTDTEAFF. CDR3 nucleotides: TGTGCCAGCAGCTTAATGCAGGGGACGGACACTGAAGCTTTCTTT.

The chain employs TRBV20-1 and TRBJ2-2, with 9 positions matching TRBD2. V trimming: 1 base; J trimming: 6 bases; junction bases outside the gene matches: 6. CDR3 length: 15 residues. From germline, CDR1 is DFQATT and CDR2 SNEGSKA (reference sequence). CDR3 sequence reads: CSARGGGRAAGELFF. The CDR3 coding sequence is TGCAGTGCTAGAGGGGGCGGGAGGGCCGCCGGGGAGCTGTTTTTT.